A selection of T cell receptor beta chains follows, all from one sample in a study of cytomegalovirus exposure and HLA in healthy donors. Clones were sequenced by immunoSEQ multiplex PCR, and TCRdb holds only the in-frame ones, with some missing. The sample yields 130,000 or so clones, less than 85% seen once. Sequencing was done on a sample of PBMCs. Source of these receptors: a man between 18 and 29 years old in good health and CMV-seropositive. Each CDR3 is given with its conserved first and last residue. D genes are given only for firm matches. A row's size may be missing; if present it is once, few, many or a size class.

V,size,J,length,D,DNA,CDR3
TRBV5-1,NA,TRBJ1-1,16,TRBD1,TGCGCCAGCAGCTTGCGACAGGGGATAGGGAACACTGAAGCTTTCTTT,CASSLRQGIGNTEAFF
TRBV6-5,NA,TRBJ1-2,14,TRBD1,TGTGCCAGCAGTTCCGGGACAGGAGTCTATGGCTACACCTTC,CASSSGTGVYGYTF
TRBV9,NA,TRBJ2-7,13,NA,TGTGCCAGCAGCGTAGGCAGTTCCTACGAGCAGTACTTC,CASSVGSSYEQYF
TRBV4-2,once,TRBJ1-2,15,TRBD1,TGTGCCAGCAGCCAAGAGAATCGACAGGGGTTTGGCTACACCTTC,CASSQENRQGFGYTF
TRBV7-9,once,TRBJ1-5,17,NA,TGTGCCAGCAGCTTAGGGGGCATAGGTGGAAGCAATCAGCCCCAGCATTTT,CASSLGGIGGSNQPQHF
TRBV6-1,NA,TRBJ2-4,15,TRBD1,TGTGCCAGCAGTGTTTTCGGGACAGGTGAAAACATTCAGTACTTC,CASSVFGTGENIQYF
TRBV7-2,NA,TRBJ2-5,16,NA,TGTGCCAGCAGCCCCTTACGAGCAGGACTGCAAGAGACCCAGTACTTC,CASSPLRAGLQETQYF
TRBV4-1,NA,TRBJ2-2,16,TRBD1,TGCGCCAGCAGTCTGACAGGGGGCGGTGGCACCGGGGAGCTGTTTTTT,CASSLTGGGGTGELFF
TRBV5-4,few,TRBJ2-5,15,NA,TGTGCCAGCAGCCCTATTGGGGCGCTGTTGAAGACCCAGTACTTC,CASSPIGALLKTQYF
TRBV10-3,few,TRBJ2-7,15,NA,TGTGCCAGCACCCGCGGCGGGGACTTCCCATACGAGCAGTACTTC,CASTRGGDFPYEQYF
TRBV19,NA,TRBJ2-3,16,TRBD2,TGTGCCAGTAGTTACCTACCGGGACTAGTTATAGATACGCAGTATTTT,CASSYLPGLVIDTQYF
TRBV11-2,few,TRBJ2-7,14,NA,TGTGCCAGCAGCTCCCCACGACTAGCCTACGAGCAGTACTTC,CASSSPRLAYEQYF
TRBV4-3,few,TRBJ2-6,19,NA,TGCGCCAGCAGCCAAGATTCTGCGACTCCTCTTGTGAGGGCCAACGTCCTGACTTTC,CASSQDSATPLVRANVLTF
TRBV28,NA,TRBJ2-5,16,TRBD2,TGTGCCAGCAGTTTCATACTAGCGGGAGTCCAGGAGACCCAGTACTTC,CASSFILAGVQETQYF
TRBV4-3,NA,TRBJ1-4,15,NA,TGCGCCAGCAGCGGCTCCCCTGGAGGAAATGAAAAACTGTTTTTT,CASSGSPGGNEKLFF
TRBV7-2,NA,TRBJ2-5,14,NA,TGTGCCAGCAGCTTAATGGCAGGGCAAGAGACCCAGTACTTC,CASSLMAGQETQYF
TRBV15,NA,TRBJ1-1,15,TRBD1,TGTGCCACCAGCAGACCGGGACAGGGGGCCACTGAAGCTTTCTTT,CATSRPGQGATEAFF
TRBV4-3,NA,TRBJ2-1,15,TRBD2,TGCGCCAGCAGCCACCTTGCGGGAGATTACAATGAGCAGTTCTTC,CASSHLAGDYNEQFF
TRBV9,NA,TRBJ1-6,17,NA,TGTGCCAGCAGCGAATACAGGGTTGTCTCCTATAATTCACCCCTCCACTTT,CASSEYRVVSYNSPLHF
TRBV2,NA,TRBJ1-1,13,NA,TGTGCCACCAGCGCACAGGGGAACACTGAAGCTTTCTTT,CATSAQGNTEAFF
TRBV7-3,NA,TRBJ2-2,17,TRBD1,TGTGCCAGCAGCTTATACCCGGGACAGATGAACACCGGGGAGCTGTTTTTT,CASSLYPGQMNTGELFF
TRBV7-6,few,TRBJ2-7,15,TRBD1,TGTGCCAGCAGCTTAGGGGACAGGCGTTCCTACGAGCAGTACTTC,CASSLGDRRSYEQYF
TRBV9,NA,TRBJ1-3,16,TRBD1,TGTGCCAGCAGCGTCCGGACAGGCTCCTCTGGAAACACCATATATTTT,CASSVRTGSSGNTIYF
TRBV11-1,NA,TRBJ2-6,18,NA,TGTGCCAGCAGAGGTCTCCGGGACACGGCCTCTGGGGCCAACGTCCTGACTTTC,CASRGLRDTASGANVLTF
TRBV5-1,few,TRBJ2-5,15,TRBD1,TGCGCCAGCAGCTTGGGGCAGGACAGGGGAGAGACCCAGTACTTC,CASSLGQDRGETQYF
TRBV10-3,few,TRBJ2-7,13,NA,TGTGCCATCAGTGTTGTCAGTAAGTACGAGCAGTACTTC,CAISVVSKYEQYF
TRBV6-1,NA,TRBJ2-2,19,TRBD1,TGTGCCAGCAGTGAAGTGAACCTGGGACAGGGGGCAGGCACCGGGGAGCTGTTTTTT,CASSEVNLGQGAGTGELFF
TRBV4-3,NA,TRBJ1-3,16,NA,TGCGCCAGCAGCCCGAACCCCGGGGGCTCTGGAAACACCATATATTTT,CASSPNPGGSGNTIYF
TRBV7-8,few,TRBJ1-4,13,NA,TGTGCCAGCAGCTTCGACAGGAATGAAAAACTGTTTTTT,CASSFDRNEKLFF
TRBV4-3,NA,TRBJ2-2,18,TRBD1,TGCGCCAGCAGCCAAGATTTAGGGACAGGGGTTTGGGGCGGGGAGCTGTTTTTT,CASSQDLGTGVWGGELFF
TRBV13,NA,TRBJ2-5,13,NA,TGTGCCAGCAGCTTAACAGGCCGGGAGACCCAGTACTTC,CASSLTGRETQYF
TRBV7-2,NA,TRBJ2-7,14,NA,TGTGCCAGCAGCATCAGGACAGGGAGGGACGAGCAGTACTTC,CASSIRTGRDEQYF
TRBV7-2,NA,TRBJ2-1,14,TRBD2,TGTGCCAGCAGCTTAGTTCTAGCGGGGAATGAGCAGTTCTTC,CASSLVLAGNEQFF
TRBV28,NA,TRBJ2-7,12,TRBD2,TGTGCCGCGGGACTAGTATCCTACGAGCAGTACTTC,CAAGLVSYEQYF
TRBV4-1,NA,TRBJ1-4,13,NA,TGCGCCAGCAGCCTAGGGAGGAATGAAAAACTGTTTTTT,CASSLGRNEKLFF
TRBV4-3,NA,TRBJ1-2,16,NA,TGCGCCAGCAGCCCATTCCAACGGGACACAAACTATGGCTACACCTTC,CASSPFQRDTNYGYTF
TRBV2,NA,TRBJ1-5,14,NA,TGTGCCAGCAGAGTTACGGGGGGCAATCAGCCCCAGCATTTT,CASRVTGGNQPQHF
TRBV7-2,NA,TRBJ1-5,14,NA,TGTGCCAGCAGCCTCAGGGGAGTGAATCAGCCCCAGCATTTT,CASSLRGVNQPQHF
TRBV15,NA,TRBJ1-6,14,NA,TGTGCCACCAGCAGAGACAGAATTCATTCACCCCTCCACTTT,CATSRDRIHSPLHF
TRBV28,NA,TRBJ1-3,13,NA,TGTGCCAGCAGTTTACGCGGCGGAAACACCATATATTTT,CASSLRGGNTIYF